This TCR beta chain was captured by sequencing in a study of cytomegalovirus exposure and HLA in healthy donors. CDR1 is LNHDA, CDR2 SQIVND, per germline (reference sequence). V was shortened by 7 bases and J by 0 bases, with 19 bases between the two germline ends. This CDR3 comprises 17 residues. The PCR ran on 60 Vbeta and 13 Jbeta primers. Sequenced by immunoSEQ multiplex PCR; TCRdb stores in-frame clones only, minus some. The table records around 200,000 clones, around four fifths of them present only once. The rearrangement links TRBV19 to TRBJ2-4; no definite D call. The clonotype was recovered from a woman aged 40 to 55 in good health and CMV-seronegative. Sequencing input: PBMCs. CDR3 protein: CASNIEQIHLAKNIQYF. CDR3 bases: TGTGCCAGTAATATCGAACAAATACATCTAGCCAAAAACATTCAGTACTTC.